This T cell receptor beta chain was captured in a study of PD-1 blockade in classical Hodgkin lymphoma. Generated by immunoSEQ multiplex PCR, the TCRdb table keeps only in-frame clones and is missing some. The sample has some 27,000 clones, 80% to 95% seen once. Overall study findings and caveats: The repertoire differences lack a defined cause, possibly disease activity or prior therapy. Compared with healthy donors, newly diagnosed patients reportedly showed lower baseline TCR diversity.

Described time point: newly diagnosed, previously untreated cHL patient sample. What served as comparison were PBMCs in newly diagnosed, untreated classical Hodgkin lymphoma. Points on this clone: Its antigen is unidentified.

Sequencing was carried out using peripheral blood mononuclear cells (PBMCs). This receptor was obtained from a human donor with classical Hodgkin lymphoma.

The CDR3 region is CASSPPGRGGYEQYF. Written as DNA, the CDR3 is TGTGCCAGCAGCCCGCCCGGCAGGGGGGGATACGAGCAGTACTTC. This chain connects TRBV7-2 to TRBJ2-7; D tentatively reads TRBD1 or TRBD2 (7 bases each). The CDR3 has 15 residues. V lost 5 bases, J lost 4 bases, and 18 bases lay in between. Germline lookup yields CDR1 SGHTA and CDR2 FQGNSA.